This T cell receptor beta chain was retrieved from a study of blood T cell repertoires in COVID-19. TCRdb's table, derived via immunoSEQ multiplex PCR, lists solely in-frame clones and lacks some. The sample includes 250,000 to 350,000 clones, roughly 86% seen only once; the top ten take approximately 1%. CDR3 length: 16 amino acids. Looked up from germline, CDR1 is MDHEN and CDR2 is SYDVKM. V was pared by 1 base and J by 3 bases, with 3 bases of the junction left unmatched. This receptor was taken from a woman between 25 and 40 years old who had recovered from COVID-19. The sequencing input was PBMCs or T cells enriched from blood (not recorded which). V and J are TRBV28 and TRBJ1-4, with 9 bases matching TRBD1. Here the CDR3 reads CASSLSGTGSNEKLFF. The CDR3 nucleotides read TGTGCCAGCAGTTTATCCGGGACAGGGTCTAATGAAAAACTGTTTTTT. Drawing the rest from reference TRBV28 and TRBJ1-4, the complete variable domain is DVKVTQSSRYLVKRTGEKVFLECVQDMDHENMFWYRQDPGLGLRLIYFSYDVKMKEKGDIPEGYSVSREKKERFSLILESASTNQTSMYLCASSLSGTGSNEKLFFGSGTQLSVL.